One and the same sample provided the 26 T cell receptor beta chains below, sequenced in a study of shared clonotypes between healthy human individuals. Only in-frame clones appear in the TCRdb table, and some are missing; sequencing was by immunoSEQ multiplex PCR. Of about 2 million clones listed, 85% to 95% are singletons. The source material was naive CD4+ T cells sorted from blood. The subset here: CD45RA+ positively selected. Source of these receptors: a man in his late teens or twenties in good health.

In regard to this clone: Other DNA sequences in the same sample also yield this CDR3. The chain carries TRBV18 and TRBJ2-5; TRBD2 is a possible D gene (5 bases). V lost 2 bases to trimming and J lost 2 bases, with 9 bases between them. This CDR3 region has 14 residues. Germline lookup yields CDR1 KGHSH and CDR2 LQKENI. For the CDR3, the DNA is TGTGCCAGCTCACCAGCAAGAGGGCAAGAGACCCAGTACTTC. It codes for CASSPARGQETQYF.

This clone was counted only a few times. This same CDR3 is encoded by further DNA sequences in the sample. The chain links TRBV5-4 to TRBJ2-3; no definite D call. The CDR3 contains 15 residues. The V end lost 0 bases, the J end lost 6 bases, and 14 bases lay between the germline ends. Germline values: CDR1 SGHNT, CDR2 YYREEE (reference sequence). CDR3 bases: TGTGCCAGCAGCTTGGTCCGGCCTGAAGGGGATACGCAGTATTTT. Protein: CASSLVRPEGDTQYF.

The gene calls are TRBV30 and TRBJ1-1; unclear D gene. V lost 2 bases, J lost 5 bases, and 9 bases lay in between. The germline V gene encodes CDR1 GTSNPN and CDR2 SVGIG (reference sequence). CDR3 length: 12 residues. The CDR3 DNA is TGTGCCTGGAGTCACGGCAGTACTGAAGCTTTCTTT. This sequence encodes CAWSHGSTEAFF.

The V and J genes are TRBV5-1 and TRBJ1-1; D is unresolved. The CDR3 totals 13 residues. V was trimmed by 3 bases and J by 5 bases, leaving 11 bases between them. The germline CDR1 and CDR2 sequences are SGHRS and YFSETQ. In nucleotides, the CDR3 is TGCGCCAGCAGCTGGACGGTGGGGACTGAAGCTTTCTTT. Translating it yields CASSWTVGTEAFF.

Concerning this clone itself: A read error may be the cause here, since a much bigger clone is one base away. Distinct nucleotide sequences in the sample also encode this CDR3. The chain uses TRBV18 and TRBJ2-7; no clear D gene. V lost 1 base, J lost 0 bases, and 7 bases lay in between. CDR3 length: 14 residues. Germline V lookup: CDR1 KGHSH, CDR2 LQKENI. The DNA for the CDR3 is TGTGCCAGCTCACCACAGGGAAACTCCTACGAGCAGTACTTC. Translated, it gives CASSPQGNSYEQYF.

The chain couples TRBV18 to TRBJ1-2, with D tentatively TRBD1 (5 bases). The CDR3 extends over 13 amino acids. The V gene lost 6 bases and the J gene lost 3 bases, with 11 bases spanning the gap. CDR1 and CDR2 from the germline V gene are KGHSH and LQKENI. As DNA, the CDR3 is TGTGCCAGCTCCCTGGGGGTCGACTATGGCTACACCTTC. Translation: CASSLGVDYGYTF.

J is TRBJ2-4 and V is TRBV18; D tentatively reads TRBD1 or TRBD2 (5 bases each). CDR1 is KGHSH, CDR2 LQKENI, per germline. The CDR3 extends over 14 amino acids. V lost 2 bases and J lost 4, with 9 bases in between. In nucleotides, the CDR3 is TGTGCCAGCTCACCAGGGACGGAAAAAAACATTCAGTACTTC. Protein product: CASSPGTEKNIQYF. The whole variable domain, remainder taken from reference TRBV18 and TRBJ2-4, is NAGVMQNPRHLVRRRGQEARLRCSPMKGHSHVYWYRQLPEEGLKFMVYLQKENIIDESGMPKERFSAEFPKEGPSILRIQQVVRGDSAAYFCASSPGTEKNIQYFGAGTRLSVL.

On this clone: The same CDR3 also results from other DNA sequences found in this sample. The rearrangement joins TRBV28 to TRBJ2-7; 7 bases fit TRBD1. The trim removed 3 bases at V and 1 base at J, leaving 3 bases unmatched. CDR3 length: 14 residues. The germline V gene encodes CDR1 MDHEN and CDR2 SYDVKM. CDR3 region: CASSFRGLSYEQYF. The CDR3 DNA follows: TGTGCCAGCAGTTTCAGGGGGTTATCCTACGAGCAGTACTTC.

This sequence joins TRBV7-2 and TRBJ2-2; possible D gene TRBD2, 6 bases. This CDR3 is 15 amino acids long. The germline V gene has CDR1 SGHTA and CDR2 FQGNSA. V lost 5 bases and J lost 2, with 12 bases in between. The CDR3 sequence: CASSRGTPNTGELFF. CDR3 DNA sequence: TGTGCCAGCAGCCGCGGGACTCCCAACACCGGGGAGCTGTTTTTT.

A word on this clone: This may arise from a read error, as a much more abundant clone is one base away. V is TRBV11-2 and J is TRBJ2-7; D gene unclear. CDR3 length: 12 residues. The V end was cut by 4 bases, the J end by 1 base, with 5 bases between. Germline V gene lookup returns CDR1 SGHAT and CDR2 FQNNGV. The CDR3 reads CASSSFSYEQYF. Written as DNA, the CDR3 is TGTGCCAGCAGCTCATTTTCCTACGAGCAGTACTTC.

This chain uses TRBV2 with TRBJ1-1; 10 bases fit TRBD1. The CDR3 runs 13 residues. Trimming removed 6 bases from V and 5 bases from J; junction bases left unmatched: 3. CDR1 SNHLY and CDR2 FYNNEI come from the germline V gene. CDR3 amino acids: CASRPGQGTEAFF. CDR3 bases: TGTGCCAGCAGACCGGGACAGGGGACTGAAGCTTTCTTT.

The chain recombines TRBV6-1 with TRBJ2-7, with D uncertain. The CDR3 runs to 14 residues. With 6 bases removed from V and 0 bases from J, the gap between germline ends came to 12 bases. From germline, CDR1 is MNHNS and CDR2 SASEGT. CDR3: CASSTLGSSYEQYF. DNA of the CDR3: TGTGCCAGCAGCACTCTTGGAAGCTCCTACGAGCAGTACTTC.

In its sample, this clone was seen a few times. CDR3 nucleotides: TGTGCCAGCTCACCAGCTCATGATAGTGGCTACACCTTC. Translation gives CASSPAHDSGYTF. The chain employs TRBV18 and TRBJ1-2; D not resolved. Trimming left V 2 bases short and J 7 bases short, with 11 bases between. The CDR3 sequence is 13 residues long. Germline-derived CDR1 and CDR2 are KGHSH and LQKENI.

For this clone: In the same sample, other DNA sequences code for this CDR3. The chain recombines TRBV5-1 with TRBJ2-2, with D perhaps TRBD2 (5 bases). There are 14 residues in the CDR3. Trimming left V 2 bases short and J 4 bases short, with 9 bases between. Germline values: CDR1 SGHRS, CDR2 YFSETQ. The CDR3: CASSLEGSTGELFF. Here the CDR3 DNA reads TGCGCCAGCAGCTTAGAGGGATCCACCGGGGAGCTGTTTTTT.

Regarding this clone: This sample also contains other DNA sequences that code for the same CDR3. The genes are TRBV5-1 and TRBJ2-7; 7 positions agree with TRBD2. Losses at the gene ends were 3 bases for V and 4 bases for J; bases not matched to a gene: 1. Germline V gives CDR1 SGHRS, CDR2 YFSETQ. The CDR3 extends over 12 amino acids. The DNA for the CDR3 is TGCGCCAGCAGCTGGGAGGGGTACGAGCAGTACTTC. Translation: CASSWEGYEQYF.

This sequence joins TRBV11-2 and TRBJ1-2; no reliable D call. The CDR3 consists of 15 residues. V was pared by 1 base and J by 0 bases, with 9 bases between. Germline values: CDR1 SGHAT, CDR2 FQNNGV. CDR3 region: CASSLGARANYGYTF. CDR3 sequence (DNA): TGTGCCAGCAGCTTAGGGGCCAGAGCTAACTATGGCTACACCTTC.

V is TRBV7-8 and J is TRBJ2-5; D remains ambiguous. CDR3 length: 12 amino acids. Trimming took off 1 base at V and 5 bases at J, with 5 bases between the two ends. CDR1 is SGHVS and CDR2 is FQNEAQ in the germline V gene. The CDR3 bases are TGTGCCAGCAGCTTAGATACCGAGACCCAGTACTTC. It is translated as CASSLDTETQYF.

The chain links TRBV11-2 to TRBJ2-5, with D possibly TRBD2 on 5 matching bases. The CDR3 is made up of 14 amino acids. Germline V CDR1 and CDR2: SGHAT, FQNNGV. Trimming removed 4 bases from V and 1 base from J, with 10 bases in between. The CDR3 loop is CASSSPGSQETQYF. The CDR3 coding sequence is TGTGCCAGCAGCTCGCCGGGGTCCCAAGAGACCCAGTACTTC.

The rearrangement joins TRBV2 to TRBJ1-3; 7 bases match TRBD1. Germline CDR1 and CDR2: SNHLY and FYNNEI. V dropped 2 bases and J dropped 4; count of bases not matched to a gene: 5. The CDR3 consists of 15 residues. CDR3 nucleotides: TGTGCCAGCAGTGAAAGGACAGGAGGAGGAAACACCATATATTTT. It translates to CASSERTGGGNTIYF.

The V and J genes are TRBV28 and TRBJ1-6, with D possibly being TRBD1 (5 bases). Trimming pared 6 bases from V and 5 bases from J, leaving 14 bases between. Looked up from germline, CDR1 is MDHEN and CDR2 is SYDVKM. The CDR3 is made up of 15 amino acids. The chain's CDR3 is CASSREGIDNSPLHF. In DNA, the CDR3 is TGTGCCAGCAGCAGGGAGGGTATAGATAATTCACCCCTCCACTTT.

Only one count was recorded for this clone. This sequence joins TRBV21-1 and TRBJ2-5. TRBV21-1 represents a pseudogene. This CDR3 contains 12 residues. The CDR3 nucleotides read TGTGCCAGCAAGGGCTCCCAAGAGACCCAGTACTTC. This gives the protein CASKGSQETQYF.

As concerns this clone: Just one base apart from a much larger clone, this may be a read error. This chain links TRBV5-1 with TRBJ1-4, with a tentative D call TRBD1 (5 bases). Germline CDR1 reads SGHRS; CDR2 reads YFSETQ. The CDR3 has 13 residues. V lost 1 base to trimming and J lost 5 bases, with 6 bases between them. The CDR3 sequence: CASSLPGNEKLFF. Here the CDR3 DNA reads TGCGCCAGCAGCTTGCCAGGGAATGAAAAACTGTTTTTT.

V usage is TRBV20-1 and J usage is TRBJ2-1; D gene ambiguous. Germline V gene sequence: CDR1 DFQATT, CDR2 SNEGSKA (reference sequence). The V end was cut by 7 bases, the J end by 6 bases, with 10 bases between. The CDR3 runs 11 residues. The CDR3 is CSVRAPNEQFF. The CDR3 DNA reads TGCAGTGTCCGCGCGCCCAATGAGCAGTTCTTC.

This clone has just one count. V usage is TRBV5-1 and J usage is TRBJ2-3, with D possibly matching TRBD2 (5 bases). Germline CDR1 SGHRS, CDR2 YFSETQ. The V and J ends lost 2 bases and 2 bases respectively, with 9 bases between them. The CDR3 runs to 14 residues. The CDR3 DNA follows: TGCGCCAGCAGCTTCGGACTGGACACAGATACGCAGTATTTT. It specifies CASSFGLDTDTQYF.

This rearrangement joins TRBV11-3 to TRBJ1-2, with TRBD1 as a possible D gene (5 bases). The CDR3 extends over 14 amino acids. V was shortened by 3 bases and J by 5 bases, with 13 bases between the two germline ends. In germline, CDR1 is SGHNT, CDR2 YENEEA. CDR3 sequence: CASSFGSGGYGYTF. CDR3 DNA: TGTGCCAGCAGCTTCGGGTCTGGGGGGTATGGCTACACCTTC.

The CDR3 sequence is CASSLFAGSNPKETQYF. CDR3 DNA sequence: TGTGCCAGCAGCTTATTCGCGGGTTCCAATCCAAAAGAGACCCAGTACTTC. The chain uses TRBV7-2 and TRBJ2-5; perhaps TRBD2 as D (5 bases). The CDR3 runs 17 residues. V dropped 2 bases and J dropped 3 bases, with 19 bases sitting between them. Germline loops: CDR1 SGHTA, CDR2 FQGNSA.